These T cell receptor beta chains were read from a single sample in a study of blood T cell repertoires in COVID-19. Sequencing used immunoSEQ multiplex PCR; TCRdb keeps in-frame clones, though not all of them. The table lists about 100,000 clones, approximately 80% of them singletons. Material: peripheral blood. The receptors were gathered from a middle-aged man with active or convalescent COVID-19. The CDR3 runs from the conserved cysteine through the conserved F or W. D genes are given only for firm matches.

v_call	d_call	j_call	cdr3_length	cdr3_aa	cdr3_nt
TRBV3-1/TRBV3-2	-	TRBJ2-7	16	CASSQGVDTRSYEQYF	TGTGCCAGCAGCCAAGGGGTAGACACCAGATCCTACGAGCAGTACTTC
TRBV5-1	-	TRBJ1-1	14	CASSLGQGMTEAFF	TGCGCCAGCAGCTTGGGTCAGGGGATGACTGAAGCTTTCTTT
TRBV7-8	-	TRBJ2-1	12	CASSLLYREQFF	TGTGCCAGCAGCTTACTATACAGAGAGCAGTTCTTC
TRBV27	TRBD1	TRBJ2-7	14	CASSYGTGGYEQYF	TGTGCCAGCAGTTACGGGACAGGGGGCTACGAGCAGTACTTC
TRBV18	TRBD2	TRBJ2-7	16	CASSPPSGTSSYEQYF	TGTGCCAGCTCACCACCATCGGGGACTAGCTCCTACGAGCAGTACTTC
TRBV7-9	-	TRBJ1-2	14	CASTPRNRDNGYTF	TGTGCCAGCACCCCCCGTAACAGGGACAATGGCTACACCTTC
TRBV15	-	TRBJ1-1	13	CATSRDMWPEAFF	TGTGCCACCAGCAGAGATATGTGGCCTGAAGCTTTCTTT
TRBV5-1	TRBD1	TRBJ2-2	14	CASSLGTGPGELFF	TGCGCCAGCAGCTTGGGGACAGGACCCGGGGAGCTGTTTTTT
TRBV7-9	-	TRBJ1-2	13	CASSLMGGHGYTF	TGTGCCAGCAGCTTAATGGGAGGGCATGGCTACACCTTC
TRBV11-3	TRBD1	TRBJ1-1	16	CASSPRDSTYPTEAFF	TGTGCCAGCAGTCCGCGGGACAGTACCTATCCCACTGAAGCTTTCTTT
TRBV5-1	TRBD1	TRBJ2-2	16	CASSLRTGGSTGELFF	TGCGCCAGCAGCTTGCGGACAGGGGGCAGCACCGGGGAGCTGTTTTTT
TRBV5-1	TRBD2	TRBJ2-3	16	CASSPALAGSTDTQYF	TGCGCCAGCAGCCCCGCCCTAGCGGGGAGCACAGATACGCAGTATTTT
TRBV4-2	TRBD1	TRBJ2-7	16	CASSQVGQGAGYEQYF	TGTGCCAGCAGCCAAGTTGGTCAGGGGGCTGGGTACGAGCAGTACTTC
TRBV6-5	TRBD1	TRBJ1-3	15	CASRPGTGAINTIYF	TGTGCCAGCAGACCCGGGACAGGAGCCATAAACACCATATATTTT
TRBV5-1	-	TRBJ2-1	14	CASSLVGTRNEQFF	TGCGCCAGCAGCTTGGTGGGCACTCGGAATGAGCAGTTCTTC
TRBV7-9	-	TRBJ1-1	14	CASSFGERNTEAFF	TGTGCCAGCAGCTTTGGGGAGAGGAACACTGAAGCTTTCTTT
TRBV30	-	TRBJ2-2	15	CAWTRLAGNTGELFF	TGTGCCTGGACCCGCCTGGCAGGGAACACCGGGGAGCTGTTTTTT
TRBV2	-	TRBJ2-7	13	CASSVQGSYEQYF	TGTGCCAGCAGTGTGCAGGGCTCCTACGAGCAGTACTTC
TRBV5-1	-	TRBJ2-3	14	CASSSGESTDTQYF	TGCGCCAGCAGCTCTGGAGAGAGCACAGATACGCAGTATTTT
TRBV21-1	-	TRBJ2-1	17	CASSAGLAKRYYNEQFF	TGTGCCAGCAGCGCGGGACTAGCGAAACGGTACTACAATGAGCAGTTCTTC
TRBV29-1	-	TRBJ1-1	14	CSVEEGLGRTEAFF	TGCAGCGTTGAAGAGGGACTTGGGAGGACTGAAGCTTTCTTT
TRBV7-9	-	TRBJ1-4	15	CASSVDKATNEKLFF	TGTGCCAGCAGCGTCGACAAAGCAACTAATGAAAAACTGTTTTTT
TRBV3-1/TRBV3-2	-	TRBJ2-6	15	CASTHGSSGANVLTF	TGTGCCAGCACCCACGGGAGTTCAGGGGCCAACGTCCTGACTTTC
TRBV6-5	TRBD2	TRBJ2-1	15	CASSLRLAGNNEQFF	TGTGCCAGCAGCCTCCGACTAGCGGGAAACAATGAGCAGTTCTTC
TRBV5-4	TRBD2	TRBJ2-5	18	CASSPGGTSGEYQETQYF	TGTGCCAGCAGCCCGGGGGGGACTAGCGGGGAGTACCAAGAGACCCAGTACTTC
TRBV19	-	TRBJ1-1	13	CASSIWGLGEAFF	TGTGCCAGTAGTATTTGGGGGCTCGGGGAAGCTTTCTTT